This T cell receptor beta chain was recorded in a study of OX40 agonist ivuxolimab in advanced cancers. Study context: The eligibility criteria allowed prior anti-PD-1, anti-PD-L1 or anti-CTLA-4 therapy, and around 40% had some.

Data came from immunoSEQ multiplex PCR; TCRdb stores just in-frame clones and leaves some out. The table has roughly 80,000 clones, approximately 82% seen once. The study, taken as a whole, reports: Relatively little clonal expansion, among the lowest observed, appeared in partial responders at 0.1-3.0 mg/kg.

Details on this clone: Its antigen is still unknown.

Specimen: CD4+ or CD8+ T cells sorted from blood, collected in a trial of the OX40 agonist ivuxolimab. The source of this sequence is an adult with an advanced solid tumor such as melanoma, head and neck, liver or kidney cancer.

CDR3 DNA: TGTGCCAGCAGTAATCTAGCAAGTGTGAATGAGCAGTTCTTC. Its translation is CASSNLASVNEQFF. The chain has TRBV28 and TRBJ2-1; a possible D gene is TRBD2 (5 bases). V was cut by 5 bases and J by 7 bases, with 15 bases left in between. CDR1 is MDHEN, CDR2 SYDVKM, per germline. The CDR3 has 14 amino acids.